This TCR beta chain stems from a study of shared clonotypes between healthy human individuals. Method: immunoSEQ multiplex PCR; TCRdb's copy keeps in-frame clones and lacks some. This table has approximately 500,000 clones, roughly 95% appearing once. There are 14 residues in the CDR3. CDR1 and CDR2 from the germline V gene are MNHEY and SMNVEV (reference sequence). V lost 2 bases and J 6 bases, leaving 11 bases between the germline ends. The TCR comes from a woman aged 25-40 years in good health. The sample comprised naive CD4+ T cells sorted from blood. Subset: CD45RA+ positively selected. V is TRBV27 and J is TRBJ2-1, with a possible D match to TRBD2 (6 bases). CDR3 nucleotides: TGTGCCAGCAGTTTAAAGACCGGGGGCAATGAGCAGTTCTTC. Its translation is CASSLKTGGNEQFF.